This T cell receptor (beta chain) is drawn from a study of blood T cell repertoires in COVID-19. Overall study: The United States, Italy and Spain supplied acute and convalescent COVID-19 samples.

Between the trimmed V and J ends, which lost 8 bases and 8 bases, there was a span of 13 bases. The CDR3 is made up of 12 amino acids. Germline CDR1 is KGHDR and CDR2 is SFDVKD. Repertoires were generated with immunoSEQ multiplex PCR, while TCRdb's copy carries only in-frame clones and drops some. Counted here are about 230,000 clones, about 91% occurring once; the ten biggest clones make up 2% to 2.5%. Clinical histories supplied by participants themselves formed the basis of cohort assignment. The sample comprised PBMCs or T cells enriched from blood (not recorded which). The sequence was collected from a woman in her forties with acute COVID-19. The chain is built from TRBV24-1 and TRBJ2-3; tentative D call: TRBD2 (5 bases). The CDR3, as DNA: TGTGCCACCAAGGGAGCGGAAGGTACGCAGTATTTT. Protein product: CATKGAEGTQYF.